This T cell receptor beta chain was recovered during a study of T cells in Graves' hyperthyroidism and ophthalmopathy (dated by TCRdb to the late 2010s). At the level of the whole study: Peripheral blood was collected at initial diagnosis, before any treatment. An independent validation cohort of fewer than 20 hyperthyroidism patients and roughly 16 patients who later progressed to ophthalmopathy tested prospective prediction of ophthalmopathy. The approximately 95 discovery patients were divided at random into training and test sets in a 7:3 ratio. In addition, the study compared T-cell repertoires in thyroid tissue and in blood from five or six Graves' hyperthyroidism patients. TCR Vbeta CDR3 sequencing of approximately 140 peripheral blood samples (over 40 ophthalmopathy, some 75 hyperthyroidism and some 17 progressor patients) is reported in the paper. After blood sampling, hyperthyroidism patients were treated with methimazole at a starting dose of 30 mg daily, and ophthalmopathy patients were treated with high-dose intravenous methylprednisolone. TCR V-J signatures able to tell the groups apart were searched for in a discovery cohort of 90 to 100 patients, of whom more than 40 had Graves' ophthalmopathy and 57 had stable Graves' hyperthyroidism.

Stable Graves' hyperthyroidism was defined as the absence of progression to ophthalmopathy over 18 months of follow-up. The hyperthyroidism patients were between 18 and 65 years old and newly diagnosed, with a disease duration of less than 2 months. Patients with uncontrolled infections, other autoimmune diseases, pregnancy or lactation were excluded. Clinical symptoms, serum thyroxine and TRAb, thyroid ultrasound, and orbital computed tomography formed the basis for the diagnoses. PBMCs were isolated from about 9 ml of fresh peripheral blood by Ficoll-Paque density gradient centrifugation. Total RNA was extracted using Trizol reagent, and RNA quality was assessed on an Agilent 2100 Bioanalyzer. This clonotype has ten or more counts. Its cognate antigen has yet to be identified. The input lacks base qualities; no much larger clone sits a single base away. The study at large found these results: No statistical method was used to set the sample size in advance, and investigators knew the group allocation. Most expanded thyroid clonotypes (frequency above 0.001) were also found in blood, which suggests that blood repertoires may mirror thyroid immune responses. A 13 V-J signature model separated ophthalmopathy from stable hyperthyroidism, with around 90% sensitivity and about 81% specificity in cross-validation and 80%/75% in testing. In validation, progression to ophthalmopathy was predicted by the model with nearly 71% sensitivity and approximately 78% specificity, a median of around 5.9 months before onset.

Amplification of TCR beta CDR3 regions was carried out from RNA transcripts. The first round of RT-PCR for the TCR CDR3 was performed with the HTBI primer set and the Qiagen OneStep RT-PCR kit. The libraries were constructed in a second round of multiplex PCR and then size-selected and purified. Libraries were sequenced paired-end with 100 bp reads on an Illumina HiSeq2000. Under the source paper's analysis protocol: SOAPnuke was used to process the raw data, throwing out any read that contained adapters or uncalled bases, had a mean Phred below 15, or lacked an exact constant-primer or identifier match. COPE v1.2.5 was used to merge the high-quality paired reads, and each unique nucleotide sequence was defined as a clonotype. Clonotypes were aligned to IMGT TRBV, TRBD and TRBJ reference segments using MiTCR v1.1. Only V-J combinations with frequency above 0.0001, covering 99% to 99.2% of repertoires, were analysed. A TCS score was defined as the ratio between F50 (clonal expansion) and ExV (chaos), using BLOSUM62-based TCRdist between CDR3 peptides within each V-J. Welch's t-statistics and random forest reduced 450 to 600 V-J features to 10 to 15, which were used in a naive Bayes classifier (R e1071). TCRdb passed the public sequencing reads through fastp at Q25 and MiXCR, retaining productive beta sequences. Rows are unified per CDR3 protein, each entry keeping the most common DNA and genes. The V and J calls were not made by the authors but by TCRdb's processing. Within this sample are about 210,000 distinct CDR3 sequences, with roughly a sixth of them counted one time only. Of the sample, approximately 50% is held by the ten largest clones.

The CDR3 runs 16 residues from the cysteine to the phenylalanine. Solely the CDR3 DNA is kept, with 48 bases framed from the first base. Clipping removes 5 bases from V and 4 bases from J, with 11 as the unmatched junction base count. The CDR1 and CDR2 encoded by the germline V gene are SGHTA and FQGTGA. The clonotype comes from a man between 45 and 60 years old with Graves' hyperthyroidism. The sequenced sample was blood. Recombination joined TRBV7-3 with TRBJ2-7, with 10 bases matching TRBD2. The CDR3 protein sequence reads: CASSPSLLAGAYEQYF. The sequence in DNA is TGTGCCAGCAGCCCGAGCCTGCTAGCGGGAGCGTACGAGCAGTACTTC. The variable domain in full, with residues beyond the CDR3 obtained from the reference TRBV7-3 and TRBJ2-7 genes, is GAGVSQTPSNKVTEKGKYVELRCDPISGHTALYWYRQSLGQGPEFLIYFQGTGAADDSGLPNDRFFAVRPEGSVSTLKIQRTERGDSAVYLCASSPSLLAGAYEQYFGPGTRLTVT.